The clone carrying this TCR beta chain appeared once. The source of the sample is a study of shared T cell receptors in the human thymus. The method was immunoSEQ multiplex PCR; TCRdb's version includes in-frame clones alone and lacks a portion of them. The sample contains hundreds of thousands of clones, approximately 95% of which appear only once. CDR3 size: 12 residues. Germline CDR1 and CDR2: GTSNPN and SVGIG (reference sequence). V shed 4 bases and J shed 2 bases, with 9 bases lying between them. The V and J genes are TRBV30 and TRBJ2-7; D assignment may be TRBD1 or TRBD2 (5 bases each). The source of this sequence is a human donor. The source material was thymocytes. CDR3 coding DNA: TGTGCCTGGATGGGACCGACCTACGAGCAGTACTTC. Its translation: CAWMGPTYEQYF.